This T cell receptor beta chain was profiled in a study of blood T cell repertoires in COVID-19. About the study: COVID-19 samples, acute and convalescent, were from the United States, Italy and Spain.

The study recruited exposed participants who had met a COVID-19 case within 2 weeks before entry. Methods used by the authors: Amplified reference gene primers provided the basis for estimating nucleated cell counts. The table came from immunoSEQ multiplex PCR; TCRdb's copy has only in-frame clones and leaves some out. That table gives V, J and clone size, and the DNA gave D and trimming. This sample yields some 180,000 clones, of which around 83% are seen a single time; around 2.9% belongs to the top ten. CDR1 SQVTM and CDR2 ANQGSEA come from the germline V gene. V gave up 6 bases and J gave up 5 bases, with 14 bases separating them. The CDR3 sequence is 12 residues long.

What was sequenced was PBMCs or T cells enriched from blood (not recorded which). The genes are TRBV29-1 and TRBJ2-7, with a tentative D call TRBD1 (6 bases). The sequence was obtained from a woman aged 25 to 39 who had been exposed to COVID-19. CDR3 loop: CSVRQGSHEQYF. In DNA, the CDR3 is TGCAGCGTGCGGCAGGGGTCTCACGAGCAGTACTTC.